This T cell receptor delta chain is drawn from a study of gamma-delta T cells after stem cell transplantation. TCRdb re-processed the RT-PCR reads using CATT. The repertoire holds approximately 1,500 delta-chain clones, with 8.7% as singletons. V shed 0 bases, J shed 1 base, and the junction held 3 bases outside the gene matches. CDR1 is GEAIGNYY and CDR2 is EKD in the germline V gene. This CDR3 is 18 amino acids long. Concerning this clone: This clone may be a read error of a much larger clone one base away.

The chain has TRDV2 and TRDJ3; 9 bases are a match to TRDD3. The receptor was isolated from a human donor. It is not recorded whose cells these are; they may come from a transplant donor. Sequenced input: gamma-delta T cells. DNA for the CDR3: TGTGCCTGTGACACCGGGGGATACTGGTCCTGGGACACCCGACAGATGTTTTTC. The encoded protein is CACDTGGYWSWDTRQMFF.